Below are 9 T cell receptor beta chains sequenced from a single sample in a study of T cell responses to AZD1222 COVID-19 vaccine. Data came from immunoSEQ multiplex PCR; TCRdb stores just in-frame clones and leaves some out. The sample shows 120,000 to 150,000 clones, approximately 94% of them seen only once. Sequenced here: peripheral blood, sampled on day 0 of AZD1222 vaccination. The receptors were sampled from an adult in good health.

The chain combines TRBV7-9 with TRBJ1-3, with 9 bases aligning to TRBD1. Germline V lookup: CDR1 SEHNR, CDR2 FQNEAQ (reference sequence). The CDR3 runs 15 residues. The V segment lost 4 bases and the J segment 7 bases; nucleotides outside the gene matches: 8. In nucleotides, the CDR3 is TGTGCCAGCAGCTCTACAACAGGGGGCTTCAACACCATATATTTT. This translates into CASSSTTGGFNTIYF.

CDR3: CASSGDRGNSPLHF. CDR3 nucleotide sequence: TGTGCCAGCAGCGGGGACAGAGGTAATTCACCCCTCCACTTT. The chain combines TRBV11-2 with TRBJ1-6, with TRBD1 matching over 7 bases. The V segment lost 5 bases and the J segment 6 bases; nucleotides outside the gene matches: 4. Germline V lookup: CDR1 SGHAT, CDR2 FQNNGV. CDR3 length: 14 amino acids.

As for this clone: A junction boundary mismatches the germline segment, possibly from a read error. Here the CDR3 DNA reads TGTGCCAGCAGCAAAACAGGCAACCAGCCCCAGCATTTT. It codes for CASSKTGNQPQHF. The chain combines TRBV7-2 with TRBJ1-5; tentatively, D is TRBD1 (5 bases). CDR1 is SGHTA and CDR2 is FQGNSA in the germline V gene. CDR3 length: 13 residues.

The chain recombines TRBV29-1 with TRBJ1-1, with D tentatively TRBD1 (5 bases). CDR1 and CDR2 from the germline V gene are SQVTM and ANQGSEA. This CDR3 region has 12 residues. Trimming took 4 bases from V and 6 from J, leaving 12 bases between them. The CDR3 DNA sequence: TGCAGCGTTGTATCAGGGAGCGCTGAAGCTTTCTTT. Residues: CSVVSGSAEAFF. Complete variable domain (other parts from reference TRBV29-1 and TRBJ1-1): SAVISQKPSRDICQRGTSLTIQCQVDSQVTMMFWYRQQPGQSLTLIATANQGSEATYESGFVIDKFPISRPNLTFSTLTVSNMSPEDSSIYLCSVVSGSAEAFFGQGTRLTVV.

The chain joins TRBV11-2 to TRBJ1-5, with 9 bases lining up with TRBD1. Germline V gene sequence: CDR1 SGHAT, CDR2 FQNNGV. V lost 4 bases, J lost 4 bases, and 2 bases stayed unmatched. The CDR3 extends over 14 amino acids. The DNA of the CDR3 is TGTGCCAGCAGCTCGACAGGGGGGAATCAGCCCCAGCATTTT. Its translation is CASSSTGGNQPQHF.

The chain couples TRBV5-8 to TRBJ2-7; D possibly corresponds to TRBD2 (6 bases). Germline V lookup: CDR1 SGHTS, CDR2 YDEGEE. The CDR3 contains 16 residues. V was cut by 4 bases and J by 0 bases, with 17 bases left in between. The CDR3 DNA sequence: TGTGCCAGCAGCCGCGGACGCGGGGAGAGCTCCTACGAGCAGTACTTC. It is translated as CASSRGRGESSYEQYF. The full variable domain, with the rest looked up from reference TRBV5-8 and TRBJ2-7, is EAGVTQSPTHLIKTRGQQATLRCSPISGHTSVYWYQQALGLGLQFLLWYDEGEERNRGNFPPRFSGRQFPNYSSELNVNALELEDSALYLCASSRGRGESSYEQYFGPGTRLTVT.

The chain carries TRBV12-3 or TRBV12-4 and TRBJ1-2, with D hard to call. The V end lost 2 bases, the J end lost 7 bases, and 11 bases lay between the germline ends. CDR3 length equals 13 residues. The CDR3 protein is CASSLMGYGGYTF. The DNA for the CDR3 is TGTGCCAGCAGTTTAATGGGGTACGGTGGCTACACCTTC.

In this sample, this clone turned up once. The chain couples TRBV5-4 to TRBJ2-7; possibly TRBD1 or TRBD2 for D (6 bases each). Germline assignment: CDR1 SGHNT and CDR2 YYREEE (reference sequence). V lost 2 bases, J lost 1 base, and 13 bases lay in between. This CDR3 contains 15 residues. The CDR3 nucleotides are TGTGCCAGCAGCTTTGGAGGGGGGCTATCCTACGAGCAGTACTTC. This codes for CASSFGGGLSYEQYF. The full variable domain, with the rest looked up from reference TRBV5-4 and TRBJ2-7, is ETGVTQSPTHLIKTRGQQVTLRCSSQSGHNTVSWYQQALGQGPQFIFQYYREEENGRGNFPPRFSGLQFPNYSSELNVNALELDDSALYLCASSFGGGLSYEQYFGPGTRLTVT.

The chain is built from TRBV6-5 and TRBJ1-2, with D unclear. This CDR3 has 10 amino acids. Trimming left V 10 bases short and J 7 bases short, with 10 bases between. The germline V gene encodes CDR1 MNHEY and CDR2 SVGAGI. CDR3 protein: CATRRVGYTF. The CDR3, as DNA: TGTGCCACCCGACGGGTTGGCTACACCTTC.